A selection of T cell receptor beta chains follows, all from one sample in a study of T cells in Graves' hyperthyroidism and ophthalmopathy. TCRdb reanalysed the multiplex PCR reads using MiXCR and keeps one entry per CDR3 protein. Of around 500,000 distinct CDR3 sequences detected, approximately 23% appear once; the ten largest clones hold 45% to 50%. What was sequenced was blood. All receptors come from a woman aged 70 to 79 with Graves' ophthalmopathy. The CDR3 runs from the conserved cysteine through the conserved F or W. A D gene is named only where the DNA matches it firmly. Some rows have no size entry. The others give once, few or many, or a class for an expanded clone.

length: 15; V: TRBV6-2/TRBV6-3; D: -; size: -; J: TRBJ2-7; DNA: TGTGCCAGCAGTTACAGCAGGACCGACAACTACGAGCAGTACTTC; CDR3: CASSYSRTDNYEQYF
length: 11; V: TRBV3-1; D: -; size: many; J: TRBJ2-7; DNA: TGTGCCAGCAGCCAAACAGACGAGCAGTACTTC; CDR3: CASSQTDEQYF
length: 16; V: TRBV5-1; D: -; size: -; J: TRBJ2-3; DNA: TGCGCCAGCAGCTTGGGCGCCAGCCTCTTCACAGATACGCAGTATTTT; CDR3: CASSLGASLFTDTQYF
length: 14; V: TRBV13; D: -; size: many; J: TRBJ1-1; DNA: TGTGCCAGCAGCGTCAGGGTGAGGAACACTGAAGCTTTCTTT; CDR3: CASSVRVRNTEAFF
length: 14; V: TRBV2; D: TRBD1; size: many; J: TRBJ1-1; DNA: TGTGCCAGCAGATGGGACAGCCCGAACACTGAAGCTTTCTTT; CDR3: CASRWDSPNTEAFF
length: 16; V: TRBV12-3/TRBV12-4; D: TRBD2; size: -; J: TRBJ2-3; DNA: TGCGCCAGCAGCCCATTTACTAGCGGGAGGCGAGATACGCAGTATTTT; CDR3: CASSPFTSGRRDTQYF
length: 12; V: TRBV2; D: -; size: many; J: TRBJ2-2; DNA: TGTGCCAGCAGTGTAGGGTCCGGGGAGCTGTTTTTT; CDR3: CASSVGSGELFF
length: 13; V: TRBV27; D: -; size: -; J: TRBJ1-5; DNA: TGTGCCAGCAGTTTAACCGTACTTCAGCCCCAGCATTTT; CDR3: CASSLTVLQPQHF
length: 16; V: TRBV5-1; D: -; size: many; J: TRBJ2-1; DNA: TGCGCCAGCAGCTTGGAGGGCACGAGCTCCTACAATGAGCAGTTCTTC; CDR3: CASSLEGTSSYNEQFF
length: 14; V: TRBV19; D: -; size: -; J: TRBJ1-2; DNA: TGTGCCAGTAGGCCAGTCGGGGTCGCCTATGGCTACACCTTC; CDR3: CASRPVGVAYGYTF
length: 14; V: TRBV12-3/TRBV12-4; D: -; size: -; J: TRBJ2-2; DNA: TGTGCCAGCAGTTTAAAACAGTCCACCGGGGAGCTGTTTTTT; CDR3: CASSLKQSTGELFF
length: 15; V: TRBV7-2; D: -; size: few; J: TRBJ1-1; DNA: TGTGCCAGCAGCTTAGCGCCGTACAGGAACACTGAAGCTTTCTTT; CDR3: CASSLAPYRNTEAFF
length: 20; V: TRBV7-9; D: TRBD2; size: -; J: TRBJ2-5; DNA: TGTGCCAGCAGTCATACTTACGGGGGATCAAGCGGGAGGGGGCAAGAGACCCAGTACTTC; CDR3: CASSHTYGGSSGRGQETQYF
length: 14; V: TRBV28; D: -; size: few; J: TRBJ1-1; DNA: TGTGCCAGCAGTTTACGAGGGTTTAGCACTGAAGCTTTCTTT; CDR3: CASSLRGFSTEAFF
length: 14; V: TRBV20-1; D: TRBD2; size: -; J: TRBJ2-1; DNA: TGCAGTGCGAGGCGAGCGGGAGGGTACAATGAGCAGTTCTTC; CDR3: CSARRAGGYNEQFF
length: 15; V: TRBV18; D: -; size: many; J: TRBJ1-1; DNA: TGTGCCAGCTCACGGGACGTAGGGGGGTTCCCTGAAGCTTTCTTT; CDR3: CASSRDVGGFPEAFF
length: 14; V: TRBV10-1; D: -; size: once; J: TRBJ2-3; DNA: TGCGCCAGCGGGGAGGGGACACACACAGATACGCAGTATTTT; CDR3: CASGEGTHTDTQYF
length: 15; V: TRBV9; D: TRBD2; size: few; J: TRBJ2-3; DNA: TGTGCCAGCAGCGTTAGCGGGGGGGGGGCAGATACGCAGTATTTT; CDR3: CASSVSGGGADTQYF
length: 13; V: TRBV7-2; D: -; size: few; J: TRBJ2-7; DNA: TGTGCCAGCAGCTTTACACAGCTATACGAGCAGTACTTC; CDR3: CASSFTQLYEQYF
length: 12; V: TRBV5-6; D: -; size: few; J: TRBJ2-7; DNA: TGTGCCAGCAGCGTTGGGTATTCCGAGCAGTACTTC; CDR3: CASSVGYSEQYF
length: 15; V: TRBV5-1; D: TRBD1; size: -; J: TRBJ1-4; DNA: TGCGCCAGCAGCGGCGGACAGGGTTACAATGAAAAACTGTTTTTT; CDR3: CASSGGQGYNEKLFF
length: 16; V: TRBV5-1; D: -; size: many; J: TRBJ1-1; DNA: TGCGCCAGCAGCTTGGCCCCCGGGAGGTCGGGCACTGAAGCTTTCTTT; CDR3: CASSLAPGRSGTEAFF
length: 14; V: TRBV30; D: TRBD2; size: many; J: TRBJ2-7; DNA: TGTGCCTGGAGCGGAATAGCGGGAATGGGAGAGCAGTACTTC; CDR3: CAWSGIAGMGEQYF
length: 17; V: TRBV6-2/TRBV6-3; D: TRBD2; size: -; J: TRBJ2-1; DNA: TGTGCCAGCAGTTCACCCCTGGATGGGACTAGCACCCTCCGGATGTTCTTC; CDR3: CASSSPLDGTSTLRMFF
length: 17; V: TRBV7-2; D: TRBD1; size: -; J: TRBJ1-4; DNA: TGTGCCAGCAGCCCTCAGCAGGGGGAAACAACTAATGAAAAACTGTTTTTT; CDR3: CASSPQQGETTNEKLFF
length: 17; V: TRBV6-9; D: -; size: -; J: TRBJ2-6; DNA: TGTGCCAGCAGTTACGCCCACAGGGCAACTGGGGCCAACGTCCTGACTTTC; CDR3: CASSYAHRATGANVLTF
length: 13; V: TRBV6-1; D: -; size: many; J: TRBJ2-4; DNA: TGTGCCAGCAGTGAAGGGGTAACGAACATTCAGTACTTC; CDR3: CASSEGVTNIQYF